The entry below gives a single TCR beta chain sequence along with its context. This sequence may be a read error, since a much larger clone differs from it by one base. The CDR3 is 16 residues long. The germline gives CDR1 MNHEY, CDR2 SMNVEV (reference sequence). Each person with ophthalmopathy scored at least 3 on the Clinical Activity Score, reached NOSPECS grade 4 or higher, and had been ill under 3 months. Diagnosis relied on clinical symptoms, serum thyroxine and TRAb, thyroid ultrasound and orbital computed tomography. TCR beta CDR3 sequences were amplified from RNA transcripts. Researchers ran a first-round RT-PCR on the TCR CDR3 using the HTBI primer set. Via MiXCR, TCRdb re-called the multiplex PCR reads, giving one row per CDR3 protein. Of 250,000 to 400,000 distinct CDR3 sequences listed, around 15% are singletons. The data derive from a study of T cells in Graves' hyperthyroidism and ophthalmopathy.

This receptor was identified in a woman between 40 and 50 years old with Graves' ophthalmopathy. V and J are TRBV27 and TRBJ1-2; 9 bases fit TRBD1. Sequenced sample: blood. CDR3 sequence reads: CTSSLSGQGRNYGYTF. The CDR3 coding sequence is TGTACCAGCAGTTTATCCGGACAGGGGAGAAACTATGGCTACACCTTC.